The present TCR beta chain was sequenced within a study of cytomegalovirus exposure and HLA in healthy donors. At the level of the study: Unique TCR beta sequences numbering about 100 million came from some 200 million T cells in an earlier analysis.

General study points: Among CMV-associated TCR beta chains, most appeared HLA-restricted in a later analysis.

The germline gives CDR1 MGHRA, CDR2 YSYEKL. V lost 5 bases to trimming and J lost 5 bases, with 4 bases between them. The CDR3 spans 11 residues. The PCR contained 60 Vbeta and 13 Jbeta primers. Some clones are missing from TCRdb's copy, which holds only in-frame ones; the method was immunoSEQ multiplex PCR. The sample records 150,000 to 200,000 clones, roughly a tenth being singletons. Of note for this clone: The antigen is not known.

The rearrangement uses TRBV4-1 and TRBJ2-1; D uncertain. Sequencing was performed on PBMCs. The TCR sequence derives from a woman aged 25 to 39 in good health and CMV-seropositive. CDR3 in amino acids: CASSLNNEQFF. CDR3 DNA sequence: TGCGCCAGCAGCTTAAACAATGAGCAGTTCTTC.